Here is one T cell receptor beta chain with its context. This sample stems from a study of shared clonotypes between healthy human individuals. Trimming left V 5 bases short and J 0 bases short, with 14 bases between. Germline lookup yields CDR1 SEHNR and CDR2 FQNEAQ (reference sequence). CDR3 size: 17 residues. Data came from immunoSEQ multiplex PCR; TCRdb stores just in-frame clones and leaves some out. The sample carries about 1.1 million clones, 75% to 85% recorded once. This receptor was obtained from a young man in good health. Some clones in this sample may be carry-over from other donors' samples. This chain links TRBV7-9 with TRBJ2-6; tentative D call: TRBD1 (5 bases). Sequencing used memory CD4+ T cells from PBMCs. Subset noted: CD45RA-negative fraction. This CDR3 reads CASSGAPRFSGANVLTF. CDR3 DNA: TGTGCCAGCAGCGGGGCCCCCCGGTTCTCTGGGGCCAACGTCCTGACTTTC. The complete variable domain, with remaining parts taken from reference TRBV7-9 and TRBJ2-6, reads DTGVSQNPRHKITKRGQNVTFRCDPISEHNRLYWYRQTLGQGPEFLTYFQNEAQLEKSRLLSDRFSAERPKGSFSTLEIQRTEQGDSAMYLCASSGAPRFSGANVLTFGAGSRLTVL.